These 26 T cell receptor beta chains came from one sample sequenced in a study of OX40 agonist ivuxolimab in advanced cancers. Library creation used the immunoSEQ multiplex PCR assay. Entries here come from immuneACCESS through TCRdb and include only in-frame sequences with V and J called. Some clones fail to appear in such tables; in the studies checked, an unresolved V gene covers under half of the shortfall, and the cause of the remainder is unknown. The sample includes roughly 71,000 clones, with 77% observed a single time. Roughly 1.5% of the sample goes to the ten largest clones. The source material was CD4+ or CD8+ T cells sorted from blood, sampled in a trial of the OX40 agonist ivuxolimab. The source is an adult with an advanced solid tumor such as melanoma, head and neck, liver or kidney cancer.

V usage is TRBV5-1 and J usage is TRBJ2-1; TRBD1 is a possible D gene (6 bases). Trimming shortened V by 4 bases and J by 7 bases, and 12 bases separated the two germline ends. This CDR3 is 13 amino acids long. CDR1 SGHRS and CDR2 YFSETQ come from the germline V gene. The CDR3 DNA follows: TGCGCCAGCAGCCGGACGGACAGTAATGAGCAGTTCTTC. It yields the protein CASSRTDSNEQFF.

The J gene is TRBJ2-5, the V gene TRBV15; D may be TRBD2 (6 bases). Trimming stripped 8 bases from V and 5 bases from J, with 15 bases between. This CDR3 has 13 residues. Germline lookup yields CDR1 LNHNV and CDR2 YYDKDF (reference sequence). The CDR3 DNA is TGTGCCACCCGACCCGGTGGGGGGGAGACCCAGTACTTC. Translating gives CATRPGGGETQYF. Filled out from reference TRBV15 and TRBJ2-5, the complete variable domain reads DAMVIQNPRYQVTQFGKPVTLSCSQTLNHNVMYWYQQKSSQAPKLLFHYYDKDFNNEADTPDNFQSRRPNTSFCFLDIRSPGLGDTAMYLCATRPGGGETQYFGPGTRLLVL.

J is TRBJ2-5 and V is TRBV9; 11 bases map to TRBD2. The junction had 6 bases not matched to a gene; V was cut back by 0 bases and J by 5 bases. Germline lookup yields CDR1 SGDLS and CDR2 YYNGEE. The CDR3 runs 16 residues. The CDR3 DNA reads as TGTGCCAGCAGCGTAGGTAGCGGGGGGGCCCTGGAGACCCAGTACTTC. Its protein product is CASSVGSGGALETQYF.

The CDR3 region has the DNA TGTGCCAGTAGTATTCGCCGGGACGGAGATACGCAGTATTTT. Translated: CASSIRRDGDTQYF. The chain joins TRBV19 to TRBJ2-3; D possibly matches TRBD1 or TRBD2 (5 bases each). Germline-derived CDR1 and CDR2 are LNHDA and SQIVND (reference sequence). Trimming removed 3 bases at V and 5 bases at J, with 12 bases between. This CDR3 region has 14 residues. The full variable domain, completed using reference TRBV19 and TRBJ2-3, is DGGITQSPKYLFRKEGQNVTLSCEQNLNHDAMYWYRQDPGQGLRLIYYSQIVNDFQKGDIAEGYSVSREKKESFPLTVTSAQKNPTAFYLCASSIRRDGDTQYFGPGTRLTVL.

V usage is TRBV5-1 and J usage is TRBJ2-3, with 10 positions matching TRBD1. The CDR3 extends over 15 amino acids. Germline CDR1 and CDR2: SGHRS and YFSETQ. Trimming at V came to 9 bases and at J to 4 bases, leaving 11 bases not matched to a gene. The CDR3 nucleotides are TGCGCCACCAAAGAGAGGGGACAGGGGTCAGATACGCAGTATTTT. Translating gives CATKERGQGSDTQYF.

The sample holds a few counts of this clone. This chain joins TRBV7-9 and TRBJ1-2, with TRBD1 identical over 7 bases. After removal of 3 bases from V and 8 bases from J, the junction contained 3 bases not matched to a gene. The germline gives CDR1 SEHNR, CDR2 FQNEAQ (reference sequence). This CDR3 has 12 residues. The CDR3 spells CASSFDREGYTF. CDR3 bases: TGTGCCAGCAGCTTCGACAGGGAAGGCTACACCTTC.

This chain joins TRBV7-9 and TRBJ1-2; no clear D gene. The germline V gene has CDR1 SEHNR and CDR2 FQNEAQ (reference sequence). The CDR3 sequence is 14 residues long. Trimming left V 5 bases short and J 3 bases short, with 13 bases between. The CDR3 nucleotides are TGTGCCAGCAGCCCCCATGGTCACGACTATGGCTACACCTTC. This codes for CASSPHGHDYGYTF.

The chain employs TRBV7-8 and TRBJ2-5, with TRBD2 identical over 10 bases. After removal of 1 base from V and 2 bases from J, the junction contained 4 bases not matched to a gene. Germline CDR1 reads SGHVS; CDR2 reads FQNEAQ. This CDR3 is 16 amino acids long. CDR3 nucleotides: TGTGCCAGCAGCTTAGGGACTAGCGGTAAACAAGAGACCCAGTACTTC. It specifies CASSLGTSGKQETQYF.

This clone was found a few times. The rearrangement links TRBV7-9 to TRBJ2-3; 14 nucleotides match TRBD2. This CDR3 contains 16 residues. Trimming at V came to 3 bases and at J to 4 bases, leaving 3 bases not matched to a gene. Germline assignment: CDR1 SEHNR and CDR2 FQNEAQ (reference sequence). For the CDR3, the DNA is TGTGCCAGCAGCTTCGGGACTAGCGGGGGTGCAGATACGCAGTATTTT. Protein product: CASSFGTSGGADTQYF.

The chain links TRBV5-8 to TRBJ2-5; D remains ambiguous. Germline loops: CDR1 SGHTS, CDR2 YDEGEE. The V gene lost 1 base and the J gene lost 5 bases, with 9 bases spanning the gap. This CDR3 is 13 amino acids long. CDR3 loop: CASSLLLPETQYF. The CDR3 nucleotides are TGTGCCAGCAGCTTGCTCCTTCCGGAGACCCAGTACTTC. The full variable domain, completed using reference TRBV5-8 and TRBJ2-5, is EAGVTQSPTHLIKTRGQQATLRCSPISGHTSVYWYQQALGLGLQFLLWYDEGEERNRGNFPPRFSGRQFPNYSSELNVNALELEDSALYLCASSLLLPETQYFGPGTRLLVL.

The chain uses TRBV6-1 and TRBJ2-7; no clear D. Germline V lookup: CDR1 MNHNS, CDR2 SASEGT. Trimming stripped 1 base from V and 5 bases from J, with 12 bases between. The CDR3 covers 14 residues. Written as DNA, the CDR3 is TGTGCCAGCAGTGAAGGATACAGCCGCCACGAGCAGTACTTC. It encodes CASSEGYSRHEQYF.

The chain joins TRBV5-1 to TRBJ1-2, with no clear D. With 0 bases removed from V and 3 bases from J, the gap between germline ends came to 12 bases. The CDR3 extends over 15 amino acids. The germline gives CDR1 SGHRS, CDR2 YFSETQ. CDR3 sequence: CASSLGWGQYYGYTF. The CDR3 DNA is TGCGCCAGCAGCTTGGGCTGGGGTCAATACTATGGCTACACCTTC.

This clone has a single count. The chain uses TRBV9 and TRBJ2-5; 10 nucleotides match TRBD2. Germline CDR1 reads SGDLS; CDR2 reads YYNGEE. Trimming cost V 6 bases and J 3 bases; bases outside gene matches: 11. The CDR3 contains 16 residues. The CDR3 loop is CASKFPSGGREETQYF. The CDR3 coding sequence is TGTGCCAGCAAATTTCCTAGCGGGGGACGAGAAGAGACCCAGTACTTC.

The V call is TRBV2, the J call TRBJ2-5, with TRBD2 identical over 11 bases. CDR3 length: 14 residues. J lost 5 bases, V lost 5 bases, and 4 bases had no gene match. Looked up from germline, CDR1 is SNHLY and CDR2 is FYNNEI. This CDR3 is CASSIAGGLETQYF. DNA of the CDR3: TGTGCCAGCAGTATAGCGGGGGGGCTCGAGACCCAGTACTTC.

In the case of this clone: This CDR3 is also generated by other DNA sequences in the sample. The chain has TRBV7-8 and TRBJ2-7; D remains ambiguous. Germline CDR1 is SGHVS and CDR2 is FQNEAQ. CDR3 size: 14 residues. Trimming pared 1 base from V and 2 bases from J, leaving 9 bases between. CDR3 loop: CASSLGRRTYEQYF. For the CDR3, the DNA is TGTGCCAGCAGCTTAGGGCGCAGAACCTACGAGCAGTACTTC. The full variable domain, in which reference TRBV7-8 and TRBJ2-7 provide the parts outside the CDR3, is GAGVSQSPRYKVAKRGQDVALRCDPISGHVSLFWYQQALGQGPEFLTYFQNEAQLDKSGLPSDRFFAERPEGSVSTLKIQRTQQEDSAVYLCASSLGRRTYEQYFGPGTRLTVT.

The chain recombines TRBV10-3 with TRBJ1-6; D not resolved. Germline V lookup: CDR1 ENHRY, CDR2 SYGVKD. Trimming removed 6 bases from V and 0 bases from J, with 12 bases in between. This CDR3 spans 16 amino acids. The CDR3 region has the DNA TGTGCCATCAGGTCCGGGCAGAGCTCCTATAATTCACCCCTCCACTTT. As protein: CAIRSGQSSYNSPLHF.

This sequence joins TRBV7-8 and TRBJ2-3, with 10 bases aligning to TRBD2. CDR3 size: 17 residues. V trimming: 4 bases; J trimming: 2 bases; junction bases outside the gene matches: 9. Germline assignment: CDR1 SGHVS and CDR2 FQNEAQ. The CDR3 DNA follows: TGTGCCAGCAGCTCAGCAAGCGGGGGGGCTTACACAGATACGCAGTATTTT. The encoded protein is CASSSASGGAYTDTQYF.

This clone was seen more than once but under ten times. The rearrangement links TRBV15 to TRBJ1-2; D is perhaps TRBD1 (5 bases). The CDR3 is 12 amino acids. V was cut by 4 bases and J by 2 bases, with 5 bases left in between. CDR1 is LNHNV and CDR2 is YYDKDF in the germline V gene (reference sequence). The CDR3 region has the DNA TGTGCCACCAGCAAGGGGAACTATGGCTACACCTTC. Its protein is CATSKGNYGYTF.

This clone is a singleton in its sample. This chain connects TRBV2 to TRBJ2-2; D remains unclear. V was clipped by 1 base and J by 7 bases, with 10 bases between them. The CDR3 runs to 14 residues. The germline CDR1 and CDR2 sequences are SNHLY and FYNNEI. The CDR3: CASSEGGTFGELFF. The DNA of the CDR3 is TGTGCCAGCAGTGAAGGGGGAACTTTCGGGGAGCTGTTTTTT.

The chain recombines TRBV11-2 with TRBJ1-2; TRBD1 matches 8 bases. CDR1 and CDR2 from the germline V gene are SGHAT and FQNNGV. V was clipped by 5 bases and J by 0 bases; unmatched bases: 8. This CDR3 comprises 16 residues. In DNA, the CDR3 is TGTGCCAGCAGCCTGACAGGGGCCCCGACTAACTATGGCTACACCTTC. Amino acid sequence: CASSLTGAPTNYGYTF.

V usage is TRBV23-1 and J usage is TRBJ2-5; 14 bases are a match to TRBD2. TRBV23-1 carries the ORF label, with uncertain function. The V gene end was trimmed by 3 bases and the J gene end by 2 bases; junction bases not matched to a gene: 5. This CDR3 spans 17 amino acids. Here the CDR3 DNA reads TGCGCCAGCAGTCAGCCCCGACTAGCGGGGGGGCAAGAGACCCAGTACTTC. Translating gives CASSQPRLAGGQETQYF.

This chain connects TRBV29-1 to TRBJ2-7; 7 bases are a match to TRBD1. Losses at the gene ends were 4 bases for V and 6 bases for J; bases not matched to a gene: 9. Per the germline V gene, CDR1 is SQVTM and CDR2 is ANQGSEA. The length of the CDR3 is 13 residues. The CDR3 DNA reads as TGCAGCGTTGTTCGGACAGGCAATGGCGAGCAGTACTTC. It is translated as CSVVRTGNGEQYF.

The V gene is TRBV5-1, the J gene TRBJ1-2, with D unresolved. The CDR3 extends over 13 amino acids. Trimming left V 4 bases short and J 1 base short, with 8 bases between. Germline V gene data show CDR1 as SGHRS and CDR2 as YFSETQ. The CDR3 is CASSETVNYGYTF. The CDR3 DNA sequence: TGCGCCAGCAGCGAAACAGTTAACTATGGCTACACCTTC.

The chain is built from TRBV7-3 and TRBJ2-6; D possibly corresponds to TRBD1 (6 bases). Germline lookup yields CDR1 SGHTA and CDR2 FQGTGA. The V end lost 4 bases, the J end lost 0 bases, and 19 bases lay between the germline ends. The CDR3 runs to 19 residues. In DNA, the CDR3 is TGTGCCAGCAGCTCTGATACGGGACAAGAATTCTCTGGGGCCAACGTCCTGACTTTC. Amino acid sequence: CASSSDTGQEFSGANVLTF.

The chain carries TRBV2 and TRBJ1-1; D unclear. CDR1 is SNHLY and CDR2 is FYNNEI in the germline V gene. CDR3 size: 15 residues. Trimming shortened V by 7 bases and J by 1 base, and 16 bases separated the two germline ends. CDR3 region: CASKPITQKNTEAFF. DNA for the CDR3: TGTGCCAGCAAACCCATTACGCAGAAGAACACTGAAGCTTTCTTT.

The chain joins TRBV7-2 to TRBJ1-1; TRBD1 aligns across 8 bases. The length of the CDR3 is 13 residues. V shed 1 base and J 8 bases; nucleotides not matched to a gene: 3. The germline CDR1 and CDR2 sequences are SGHTA and FQGNSA. CDR3 loop: CASSLDRGDEAFF. The CDR3 bases are TGTGCCAGCAGCTTAGACAGGGGGGACGAAGCTTTCTTT.